This note documents a single T cell receptor (beta chain) sequence. TCR beta sequences were obtained from blood CD8+ and CD4+ T cells. These data originate in a study of CD8 T cells in Susac syndrome. The CDR3 is 15 amino acids. V was shortened by 3 bases and J by 0 bases, with 11 bases between the two germline ends. In germline, CDR1 is MNHNS, CDR2 SASEGT. An amount of RNA that ranged from about 0.45 to 1 ug was reverse transcribed with random hexamers. The method of amplification for TCR beta CDR3 was immunoSEQ multiplex PCR, covering 54 Vbeta and 13 Jbeta. TCRdb reprocessed the immunoSEQ multiplex PCR reads via MiXCR and lists one record per CDR3 protein. The repertoire holds around 130,000 distinct CDR3 sequences, with approximately 79% as singletons.

The genes are TRBV6-1 and TRBJ1-2; no clear D. The clonotype was recovered from a human donor with multiple sclerosis. The sample comprised CD8+ T cells from PBMCs. The DNA for the CDR3 is TGTGCCAGCAGTGAGGGCGTCAGTCCTAACTATGGCTACACCTTC. It encodes CASSEGVSPNYGYTF.